Listed below are T cell receptor beta chains from one sample, sequenced in a study of cytomegalovirus exposure and HLA in healthy donors. TCRdb's copy holds only in-frame clones and misses some; the assay was immunoSEQ multiplex PCR. This sample has over 150,000 clones, with approximately 81% found just once. The sequenced sample consisted of PBMCs. All receptors derive from a male donor in good health and CMV-seronegative. CDR3s include the opening cysteine and the closing phenylalanine or tryptophan. The order of the fields is J gene, V gene, clone size, D gene, CDR3 DNA, CDR3 protein. A D gene is named only where the DNA matches it firmly. Clone size is stated in some rows and not others, as once, few, many or a class when expanded.

J: TRBJ2-7
V: TRBV29-1
size: few
D: NA
DNA: TGCAGCGTTGCCCCTCAGTCGGGGGTCGAGCAGTACTTC
CDR3: CSVAPQSGVEQYF

J: TRBJ2-3
V: TRBV7-2
size: NA
D: TRBD2
DNA: TGTGCCAGCAGCCCAGGGTCTAGCGGGGGCACAGATACGCAGTATTTT
CDR3: CASSPGSSGGTDTQYF

J: TRBJ2-2
V: TRBV2
size: NA
D: TRBD1
DNA: TGTGCCAGCAGTGACGGCGCGTTGGGACAGGGGGGGCCCGGGGAGCTGTTTTTT
CDR3: CASSDGALGQGGPGELFF

J: TRBJ2-5
V: TRBV7-2
size: NA
D: NA
DNA: TGTGCCAGCAGCTTAGGGGGGGGGCTCGAGACCCAGTACTTC
CDR3: CASSLGGGLETQYF

J: TRBJ1-3
V: TRBV6-6
size: NA
D: NA
DNA: TGTGCCAGCAGCAACGGGCTGGGGCGAGGTGGAAACACCATATATTTT
CDR3: CASSNGLGRGGNTIYF

J: TRBJ2-7
V: TRBV11-2
size: NA
D: TRBD2
DNA: TGTGCCAGCAGCCTGGGGCGGGAGGGCCTTTTGTACGAGCAGTACTTC
CDR3: CASSLGREGLLYEQYF

J: TRBJ2-7
V: TRBV13
size: NA
D: NA
DNA: TGTGCCAGCAGCCGTGAGGAGGACGCCTACGAGCAGTACTTC
CDR3: CASSREEDAYEQYF

J: TRBJ1-3
V: TRBV4-2
size: NA
D: TRBD1
DNA: TGTGCCAGCAGCCAAGATTTTCGACAGGGCGGAAACACCATATATTTT
CDR3: CASSQDFRQGGNTIYF

J: TRBJ2-7
V: TRBV2
size: NA
D: TRBD1
DNA: TGTGCCAGCAGTGAATATCTCCCGACAGGGGGCTACGAGCAGTACTTC
CDR3: CASSEYLPTGGYEQYF

J: TRBJ2-7
V: TRBV27
size: NA
D: TRBD1
DNA: TGTGCCAGCAGTTCCTGGAGACAGGGTCCGTCCGAGCAGTACTTC
CDR3: CASSSWRQGPSEQYF

J: TRBJ1-4
V: TRBV7-2
size: few
D: TRBD1
DNA: TGTGCCAGCAGCTTAGGTGGGGACAGGAGGGAAAAACTGTTTTTT
CDR3: CASSLGGDRREKLFF

J: TRBJ1-4
V: TRBV9
size: NA
D: TRBD1
DNA: TGTGCCAGCAGCGTTGAAGGGGGCGCGGGTTCAAATGAAAAACTGTTTTTT
CDR3: CASSVEGGAGSNEKLFF

J: TRBJ2-1
V: TRBV28
size: few
D: NA
DNA: TGTGCCAGCAGTTGGGGAGGAACCAATGAGCAGTTCTTC
CDR3: CASSWGGTNEQFF

J: TRBJ2-7
V: TRBV7-8
size: NA
D: NA
DNA: TGTGCCAGCAGCTTAGACAGCAGCTCCTACGAGCAGTACTTC
CDR3: CASSLDSSSYEQYF

J: TRBJ2-1
V: TRBV28
size: NA
D: TRBD2
DNA: TGTGCCAGCAGTTTGTCCGGGACTAAACGACTCCTTGGCGATGAGCAGTTCTTC
CDR3: CASSLSGTKRLLGDEQFF

J: TRBJ1-1
V: TRBV5-4
size: NA
D: NA
DNA: TGTGCCAGCAGCTTGTGGGGGGTGAACACTGAAGCTTTCTTT
CDR3: CASSLWGVNTEAFF

J: TRBJ1-1
V: TRBV13
size: NA
D: TRBD1
DNA: TGTGCCAGCAGCTACAGGGGTCGTAGCACTGAAGCTTTCTTT
CDR3: CASSYRGRSTEAFF

J: TRBJ1-3
V: TRBV6-5
size: NA
D: TRBD1
DNA: TGTGCCAGCACCATGGGACAGGGTGGAGGAAACACCATATATTTT
CDR3: CASTMGQGGGNTIYF

J: TRBJ2-7
V: TRBV29-1
size: NA
D: NA
DNA: TGCAGCGTGGGGAGCGGCTACGAGCAGTACTTC
CDR3: CSVGSGYEQYF

J: TRBJ1-2
V: TRBV18
size: NA
D: NA
DNA: TGTGCCAGCTCACCACCGAGCGCTAACTATGGCTACACCTTC
CDR3: CASSPPSANYGYTF

J: TRBJ1-5
V: TRBV7-6
size: NA
D: NA
DNA: TGTGCCAGCAGCTTAGGAGGTCAGCCCCAGCATTTT
CDR3: CASSLGGQPQHF

J: TRBJ2-5
V: TRBV28
size: NA
D: TRBD1
DNA: TGTGCCAGCAGTCCGGACAGGGGACGTTCAGAGACCCAGTACTTC
CDR3: CASSPDRGRSETQYF

J: TRBJ2-3
V: TRBV29-1
size: NA
D: TRBD2
DNA: TGCAGCGTTGGACTAGCGGGGGTCAGAGATACGCAGTATTTT
CDR3: CSVGLAGVRDTQYF

J: TRBJ1-4
V: TRBV25-1
size: NA
D: TRBD1
DNA: TGTGCCAGTAGACGACAGGGGGCGAATGAAAAACTGTTTTTT
CDR3: CASRRQGANEKLFF

J: TRBJ2-7
V: TRBV28
size: NA
D: TRBD2
DNA: TGTGCCACCCGGGGGGGTTACGAGCAGTACTTC
CDR3: CATRGGYEQYF

J: TRBJ2-5
V: TRBV30
size: NA
D: TRBD2
DNA: TGTGCCTGGAGTGTACCGGGGGGGACACAAGAGACCCAGTACTTC
CDR3: CAWSVPGGTQETQYF

J: TRBJ1-4
V: TRBV2
size: NA
D: TRBD1
DNA: TGTGCCAGCAGTGTCGTGACAGGGACAAGGGAAAAACTGTTTTTT
CDR3: CASSVVTGTREKLFF

J: TRBJ2-3
V: TRBV28
size: NA
D: TRBD2
DNA: TGTGCCAGCAGTGAGCAGCGGGGGCCCACAGATACGCAGTATTTT
CDR3: CASSEQRGPTDTQYF

J: TRBJ2-2
V: TRBV6-1
size: NA
D: NA
DNA: TGTGCCAGCAGTGAAATACTTGGCTCCGAGGCCGGGGAGCTGTTTTTT
CDR3: CASSEILGSEAGELFF

J: TRBJ2-7
V: TRBV5-1
size: NA
D: NA
DNA: TGCGCCAGCCGATGGGAGGGGGGGGAGCAGTACTTC
CDR3: CASRWEGGEQYF

J: TRBJ1-6
V: TRBV6-1
size: NA
D: TRBD1
DNA: TGTGCCAGCAGTGAAGGTGTGGCCAGGGGGTACCATTCACCCCTCCACTTT
CDR3: CASSEGVARGYHSPLHF

J: TRBJ2-1
V: TRBV29-1
size: NA
D: TRBD1
DNA: TGCAGCGTACCGGGACAGGGGCAGTACAATGAGCAGTTCTTC
CDR3: CSVPGQGQYNEQFF

J: TRBJ1-1
V: TRBV9
size: NA
D: NA
DNA: TGTGCCAGCAGCGTATCAGGGGTGGGGGCTGAAGCTTTCTTT
CDR3: CASSVSGVGAEAFF

J: TRBJ1-4
V: TRBV7-2
size: NA
D: TRBD1
DNA: TGTGCCAGCAGCTTGTACAGGGGCGAAAAACTGTTTTTT
CDR3: CASSLYRGEKLFF

J: TRBJ1-6
V: TRBV30
size: NA
D: TRBD1
DNA: TGTGCCTGGACTACAGGGGCCCTGTATAATTCACCCCTCCACTTT
CDR3: CAWTTGALYNSPLHF

J: TRBJ1-6
V: TRBV30
size: NA
D: NA
DNA: TGTGCCTGGAGTTTGCCAGGGGATTCACCCCTCCACTTT
CDR3: CAWSLPGDSPLHF

J: TRBJ1-5
V: TRBV6-1
size: NA
D: NA
DNA: TGTGCCAGCAGTGGCCCCAGGGGAAACAATCAGCCCCAGCATTTT
CDR3: CASSGPRGNNQPQHF

J: TRBJ1-5
V: TRBV19
size: NA
D: TRBD1
DNA: TGTGCCAGTAAAATCCCGGGGACAGGGCGCAATCAGCCCCAGCATTTT
CDR3: CASKIPGTGRNQPQHF

J: TRBJ2-1
V: TRBV4-1
size: NA
D: NA
DNA: TGCGCCAGCAGCCAAGTCGGAGGAAACACCTACAATGAGCAGTTCTTC
CDR3: CASSQVGGNTYNEQFF

J: TRBJ2-3
V: TRBV6-1
size: NA
D: TRBD2
DNA: TGTGCCAGCAGTGAAGCGGGTCTAGCGGGAGGCACAGATACGCAGTATTTT
CDR3: CASSEAGLAGGTDTQYF

J: TRBJ2-7
V: TRBV5-4
size: NA
D: NA
DNA: TGTGCCAGCAGCTTGACTCCTGGGACTTACGAGCAGTACTTC
CDR3: CASSLTPGTYEQYF

J: TRBJ2-5
V: TRBV6-5
size: NA
D: TRBD2
DNA: TGTGCCAGCAGTTCCGTAAGCGGGGCCCAAGGGGAGACCCAGTACTTC
CDR3: CASSSVSGAQGETQYF

J: TRBJ2-7
V: TRBV4-1
size: few
D: NA
DNA: TGCGCCAGCAGCCAAGAGGGGAGCTCCTACGAGCAGTACTTC
CDR3: CASSQEGSSYEQYF

J: TRBJ2-7
V: TRBV7-9
size: NA
D: TRBD2
DNA: TGTTCCAGCAGCTTAGTGTCTAGCGGGAGAGTCGAGCAGTACTTC
CDR3: CSSSLVSSGRVEQYF

J: TRBJ1-2
V: TRBV7-2
size: NA
D: TRBD1
DNA: TGTGCCAGCAGCTCCCGGGACAGCTATGGCTACACCTTC
CDR3: CASSSRDSYGYTF

J: TRBJ2-1
V: TRBV5-4
size: NA
D: TRBD2
DNA: TGTGCCAGCAGCTTGTGGACTAGCGGGAACAATGAGCAGTTCTTC
CDR3: CASSLWTSGNNEQFF

J: TRBJ2-1
V: TRBV6-6
size: NA
D: NA
DNA: TGTGCCAGCAGAACCCCCAGGAATGAGCAGTTCTTC
CDR3: CASRTPRNEQFF

J: TRBJ2-1
V: TRBV18
size: NA
D: NA
DNA: TGTGCCAGCTCACCAAGGGACTTACCCTCCTACAATGAGCAGTTCTTC
CDR3: CASSPRDLPSYNEQFF

J: TRBJ1-2
V: TRBV30
size: NA
D: TRBD1
DNA: TGTGCCTGGAGAGGACAGGTGTTTGGCTACACCTTC
CDR3: CAWRGQVFGYTF

J: TRBJ2-7
V: TRBV4-1
size: NA
D: TRBD2
DNA: TGCGCCAGCAGCCTCCGCGAGGCGGGAGGGTACGAGCAGTACTTC
CDR3: CASSLREAGGYEQYF

J: TRBJ2-1
V: TRBV19
size: NA
D: TRBD2
DNA: TGTGCCAGTAGTAGCATCCGACTAGCGGGGACGAATGAGCAGTTCTTC
CDR3: CASSSIRLAGTNEQFF

J: TRBJ2-5
V: TRBV27
size: NA
D: TRBD1
DNA: TGTGCCAGCAGCCCGGGACAGGGCGGGACCCAGTACTTC
CDR3: CASSPGQGGTQYF

J: TRBJ2-3
V: TRBV9
size: NA
D: TRBD2
DNA: TGTGCCAGCAGCGTAGGGTTAGCGGGAGGCACAGATACGCAGTATTTT
CDR3: CASSVGLAGGTDTQYF

J: TRBJ2-7
V: TRBV5-1
size: NA
D: NA
DNA: TGCGCCAGCAGCCTCGGAGGGGGCCAGGGCTACGAGCAGTACTTC
CDR3: CASSLGGGQGYEQYF

J: TRBJ1-1
V: TRBV7-2
size: NA
D: TRBD1
DNA: TGTGCCAGCAGCTTGGACAGGGGGGTTACTGAAGCTTTCTTT
CDR3: CASSLDRGVTEAFF

J: TRBJ1-1
V: TRBV5-4
size: once
D: NA
DNA: TGTGCCAGCAGCTTGGCCAGTCAGGGAAGGACTGAAGCTTTCTTT
CDR3: CASSLASQGRTEAFF

J: TRBJ2-7
V: TRBV7-9
size: NA
D: NA
DNA: TGTGCCAGCAGCTTTACGCAGCAGGGCGACGAGCAGTACTTC
CDR3: CASSFTQQGDEQYF

J: TRBJ2-7
V: TRBV6-5
size: NA
D: NA
DNA: TGTGCCAGCAGTTACCGTAACAGGGTCCACGAGCAGTACTTC
CDR3: CASSYRNRVHEQYF

J: TRBJ2-2
V: TRBV6-6
size: NA
D: NA
DNA: TGTGCCAGCAGCGTCGGGGGGAACACCGGGGAGCTGTTTTTT
CDR3: CASSVGGNTGELFF

J: TRBJ2-5
V: TRBV28
size: NA
D: TRBD2
DNA: TGTGCCAGCAGAGGACTAGCGGGGGGAGAATTACAAGAGACCCAGTACTTC
CDR3: CASRGLAGGELQETQYF